This TCR beta chain emerged from a study of T cell responses to AZD1222 COVID-19 vaccine. Germline lookup yields CDR1 MNHEY and CDR2 SVGEGT. The CDR3 length is 12 residues. V lost 5 bases and J lost 3, with 8 bases in between. Assay used: immunoSEQ multiplex PCR; TCRdb lists only in-frame clones, some missing. The repertoire holds more than 100,000 clones, with roughly 87% as singletons. The sequence came from an adult in good health. V is TRBV6-2 or TRBV6-3 and J is TRBJ2-7; no definite D call. Sequenced material: peripheral blood, taken on day 0 of AZD1222 vaccination. CDR3 region: CASSHRLYEQYF. DNA of the CDR3: TGTGCCAGCAGTCACCGACTCTACGAGCAGTACTTC.